This T cell receptor beta chain was documented in a study of response to subunit inactivated influenza vaccine. Deletions cut 1 base from V and 1 base from J, with 7 bases between. Per germline, CDR1 LGHNA and CDR2 YNFKEQ. The CDR3 spans 14 residues. One entry per CDR3 protein, called by TCRdb with MiXCR from the RT-PCR reads. The sample yields roughly 620,000 distinct CDR3 sequences, about 11% seen once. This sample also belongs to another study, concerning T cells expressing NK-cell markers. That source reports: Beta-chain TCR cDNA was generated via 5'RACE template switching with UMIs.

The TCR was taken from a man aged 45 to 65 who received an inactivated influenza vaccine. The chain couples TRBV4-2 to TRBJ2-5, with unresolved D. Sequenced material: PBMCs from blood, taken on the day of vaccination. The CDR3: CASSQGLSQETQYF. The CDR3 DNA reads as TGTGCCAGCAGCCAAGGTCTCAGCCAAGAGACCCAGTACTTC.